Below, one T cell receptor (beta chain) is given with its context. How the authors handled the data: How many nucleated cells were present was estimated from reference gene primer amplification. This table comes from immunoSEQ multiplex PCR, and its TCRdb copy is limited to in-frame clones, with some not included. That table gives V, J and clone size, and the DNA gave D and trimming. The sample carries around 200,000 clones, 80% to 90% recorded once. This entry comes from a study of blood T cell repertoires in COVID-19. Study at large: Acute and convalescent COVID-19 specimens originated in the United States, Italy and Spain. From T cells, B-cell-depleted T cells, or PBMCs came the material, which was cDNA or gDNA.

The CDR3 extends over 14 amino acids. The V gene's germline CDR1 is MNHEY and CDR2 SVGAGI. The ends were cut back, 0 bases at V and 5 bases at J, with 11 bases in the middle. The V call is TRBV6-5, the J call TRBJ2-7; a weak D match, TRBD2 (5 bases). The specimen was peripheral blood. The sequence came from a man between 35 and 55 years old with active or convalescent COVID-19. CDR3 amino acids: CASSYSERRNEQYF. The CDR3 nucleotides are TGTGCCAGCAGTTACTCGGAACGGAGGAACGAGCAGTACTTC.